Below are 22 T cell receptor beta chains sequenced from a single sample in a study of cytomegalovirus exposure and HLA in healthy donors. TCRdb's table, derived via immunoSEQ multiplex PCR, lists solely in-frame clones and lacks some. The sample yields 150,000 to 200,000 clones, roughly 84% seen once. Material: PBMCs. The receptors derive from a woman aged 25 to 39 in good health and CMV-seropositive.

The chain combines TRBV4-1 with TRBJ2-7, with D uncertain. The CDR3 is 14 residues long. Trimming stripped 4 bases from V and 0 bases from J, with 10 bases between. Germline V gives CDR1 MGHRA, CDR2 YSYEKL. For the CDR3, the DNA is TGCGCCAGCAGCCGAGACATTAGCTCCTACGAGCAGTACTTC. This encodes CASSRDISSYEQYF.

This rearrangement joins TRBV18 to TRBJ2-1; D possibly corresponds to TRBD1 (6 bases). Germline values: CDR1 KGHSH, CDR2 LQKENI. Trimming stripped 3 bases from V and 7 bases from J, with 19 bases between. The CDR3 has 16 amino acids. The CDR3 bases are TGTGCCAGCTCACCCTCCGGGACACCTGCGTGGAATGAGCAGTTCTTC. This codes for CASSPSGTPAWNEQFF. Combining the CDR3 with reference TRBV18 and TRBJ2-1 gives the whole variable domain NAGVMQNPRHLVRRRGQEARLRCSPMKGHSHVYWYRQLPEEGLKFMVYLQKENIIDESGMPKERFSAEFPKEGPSILRIQQVVRGDSAAYFCASSPSGTPAWNEQFFGPGTRLTVL.

This chain links TRBV5-1 with TRBJ2-3; D is ambiguous. The ends were cut back, 0 bases at V and 3 bases at J, with 2 bases in the middle. Germline V lookup: CDR1 SGHRS, CDR2 YFSETQ. The CDR3 is 12 amino acids. This chain's CDR3 is CASSLATDTQYF. The CDR3 region has the DNA TGCGCCAGCAGCTTGGCGACAGATACGCAGTATTTT.

The chain links TRBV6-1 to TRBJ2-7; possibly TRBD2 for D (6 bases). With 4 bases removed from V and 4 bases from J, the gap between germline ends came to 23 bases. Germline CDR1 and CDR2: MNHNS and SASEGT. The CDR3 contains 17 residues. The CDR3 nucleotides are TGTGCCAGCAGTGTTAGCGGTTCTGTGGGTTTTTGGTACGAGCAGTACTTC. Its translation is CASSVSGSVGFWYEQYF.

V usage is TRBV30 and J usage is TRBJ1-1; D is undetermined. Germline V gives CDR1 GTSNPN, CDR2 SVGIG (reference sequence). The V and J ends lost 3 bases and 8 bases respectively, with 10 bases between them. The CDR3 loop spans 11 amino acids. CDR3 region: CAWSGQVEAFF. CDR3 DNA: TGTGCCTGGAGCGGCCAGGTGGAAGCTTTCTTT.

This clone came up once. A far larger clone is a single base away, which makes a read error likely. The chain combines TRBV6-5 with TRBJ1-2; 9 bases agree with TRBD1. Germline loops: CDR1 MNHEY, CDR2 SVGAGI. The CDR3 is 13 residues long. Germline trimming cut 5 bases from V and 7 bases from J; bases unmatched to any gene: 5. As DNA, the CDR3 is TGTGCCAGCAGTCGACAGGGGGAGAGTGGCTACACCTTC. Translating gives CASSRQGESGYTF.

The V and J genes are TRBV7-9 and TRBJ2-2; maybe TRBD1 (6 bases). CDR3 size: 17 residues. CDR1 SEHNR and CDR2 FQNEAQ come from the germline V gene (reference sequence). V lost 4 bases to trimming and J lost 0 bases, with 15 bases between them. CDR3 in DNA: TGTGCCAGCAGCTACGGACTCGACAGGACGAACACCGGGGAGCTGTTTTTT. Amino acids: CASSYGLDRTNTGELFF. Based on the CDR3 plus reference TRBV7-9 and TRBJ2-2, the full variable domain is DTGVSQNPRHKITKRGQNVTFRCDPISEHNRLYWYRQTLGQGPEFLTYFQNEAQLEKSRLLSDRFSAERPKGSFSTLEIQRTEQGDSAMYLCASSYGLDRTNTGELFFGEGSRLTVL.

The gene calls are TRBV5-1 and TRBJ2-1; the D is unclear. Germline V CDR1 and CDR2: SGHRS, YFSETQ. Trimming shortened V by 1 base and J by 0 bases, and 14 bases separated the two germline ends. The CDR3 is made up of 17 amino acids. Here the CDR3 DNA reads TGCGCCAGCAGCTTGATCGGCGGCCTCAGCTCCTACAATGAGCAGTTCTTC. Protein: CASSLIGGLSSYNEQFF.

V usage is TRBV5-1 and J usage is TRBJ1-1; 7 nucleotides line up with TRBD1. V dropped 4 bases and J dropped 1; count of bases not matched to a gene: 7. There are 15 residues in the CDR3. Per the germline V gene, CDR1 is SGHRS and CDR2 is YFSETQ. The CDR3 DNA is TGCGCCAGCAGCACCTTGACAGGGACGAACACTGAAGCTTTCTTT. This gives the protein CASSTLTGTNTEAFF.

The V call is TRBV11-2, the J call TRBJ1-2; TRBD1 might be the D (6 bases). V lost 5 bases, J lost 4 bases, and 17 bases lay in between. The CDR3 is made up of 15 amino acids. Germline CDR1 is SGHAT and CDR2 is FQNNGV. The CDR3 is CASSLRQASSYGYTF. Here the CDR3 DNA reads TGTGCCAGCAGCCTCAGACAGGCCTCGTCCTATGGCTACACCTTC.

This chain joins TRBV2 and TRBJ1-1, with D hard to call. CDR3 length: 14 amino acids. V shed 4 bases and J shed 8 bases, with 17 bases lying between them. CDR1 is SNHLY and CDR2 is FYNNEI in the germline V gene. In DNA form, the CDR3 reads TGTGCCAGCAGTGGCGGAAGAACGGCCGGAGAAGCTTTCTTT. It encodes CASSGGRTAGEAFF. Full variable domain (missing parts from reference TRBV2 and TRBJ1-1): EPEVTQTPSHQVTQMGQEVILRCVPISNHLYFYWYRQILGQKVEFLVSFYNNEISEKSEIFDDQFSVERPDGSNFTLKIRSTKLEDSAMYFCASSGGRTAGEAFFGQGTRLTVV.

The chain couples TRBV5-6 to TRBJ2-1, with D possibly being TRBD2 (5 bases). This CDR3 is 14 amino acids long. Germline lookup yields CDR1 SGHDT and CDR2 YYEEEE. Trimming left V 2 bases short and J 9 bases short, with 15 bases between. The CDR3 protein is CASSFRDPRIEQFF. CDR3 in DNA: TGTGCCAGCAGCTTCCGGGATCCTCGGATTGAGCAGTTCTTC.

This rearrangement joins TRBV5-4 to TRBJ1-2; D is unclear. The V end lost 1 base, the J end lost 2 bases, and 6 bases lay between the germline ends. Germline assignment: CDR1 SGHNT and CDR2 YYREEE (reference sequence). This CDR3 has 13 residues. In nucleotides, the CDR3 is TGTGCCAGCAGCTTGATGGAGAACTATGGCTACACCTTC. The encoded protein is CASSLMENYGYTF. Variable domain in full (rest from reference TRBV5-4 and TRBJ1-2): ETGVTQSPTHLIKTRGQQVTLRCSSQSGHNTVSWYQQALGQGPQFIFQYYREEENGRGNFPPRFSGLQFPNYSSELNVNALELDDSALYLCASSLMENYGYTFGSGTRLTVV.

This clone was counted only a few times. The CDR3 DNA reads as TGTGCCTGGCGTGCACAGGGGAACTATGGCTACACCTTC. It translates to CAWRAQGNYGYTF. The genes are TRBV30 and TRBJ1-2; 7 nucleotides line up with TRBD1. This CDR3 is built from 13 residues. Trimming cost V 5 bases and J 2 bases; bases outside gene matches: 5. CDR1 is GTSNPN, CDR2 SVGIG, per germline (reference sequence).

As DNA, the CDR3 is TGTGCCAGCAGTCAGACGGGACAGGCTTATGGCTACACCTTC. Translation: CASSQTGQAYGYTF. V gene TRBV6-6 combines with J gene TRBJ1-2; TRBD1 matches 8 bases. The CDR3 runs 14 residues. Trimming removed 5 bases from V and 5 bases from J; junction bases left unmatched: 7. CDR1 and CDR2 (germline): MNHNY, SVGAGI (reference sequence).

The V gene is TRBV6-1, the J gene TRBJ1-2; possibly TRBD1 for D (5 bases). CDR1 is MNHNS, CDR2 SASEGT, per germline. The CDR3 has 14 residues. The V end was cut by 6 bases, the J end by 8 bases, with 19 bases between. The CDR3 coding sequence is TGTGCCAGCAGAATTGGTGGTCAGGGCGCGGGCTACACCTTC. Its protein is CASRIGGQGAGYTF.

The rearrangement links TRBV25-1 to TRBJ2-7; weak D call: TRBD1 (5 bases). Germline lookup yields CDR1 MGHDK and CDR2 SYGVNS. This CDR3 has 12 amino acids. V was cut by 6 bases and J by 5 bases, with 11 bases left in between. CDR3 sequence reads: CASRQGGHEQYF. DNA of the CDR3: TGTGCCAGCAGGCAGGGTGGCCACGAGCAGTACTTC.

V usage is TRBV2 and J usage is TRBJ1-5, with 10 bases lining up with TRBD1. After removal of 6 bases from V and 7 bases from J, the junction contained 15 bases not matched to a gene. CDR1 is SNHLY and CDR2 is FYNNEI in the germline V gene. The CDR3 has 17 residues. The CDR3 spells CASRANLRDRGRQPQHF. As DNA, the CDR3 is TGTGCCAGCAGAGCGAACCTAAGGGACAGGGGAAGGCAGCCCCAGCATTTT. Based on the CDR3 plus reference TRBV2 and TRBJ1-5, the full variable domain is EPEVTQTPSHQVTQMGQEVILRCVPISNHLYFYWYRQILGQKVEFLVSFYNNEISEKSEIFDDQFSVERPDGSNFTLKIRSTKLEDSAMYFCASRANLRDRGRQPQHFGDGTRLSIL.

This chain joins TRBV2 and TRBJ2-7; 7 nucleotides line up with TRBD2. Germline lookup yields CDR1 SNHLY and CDR2 FYNNEI. The CDR3 sequence is 14 residues long. Trimming at V came to 4 bases and at J to 4 bases, leaving 7 bases not matched to a gene. In nucleotides, the CDR3 is TGTGCCAGCAGTGGACTAGCTTCACGATACGAGCAGTACTTC. Encoded protein: CASSGLASRYEQYF.

This sequence joins TRBV2 and TRBJ2-7, with D perhaps matching TRBD2 (5 bases). The CDR3 consists of 13 residues. V lost 4 bases and J lost 3, with 10 bases in between. Germline CDR1 and CDR2: SNHLY and FYNNEI. The CDR3, as DNA: TGTGCCAGCAGTGGCCCGGGGATCTACGAGCAGTACTTC. Its protein is CASSGPGIYEQYF.

The genes are TRBV15 and TRBJ1-1; D gene ambiguous. The germline gives CDR1 LNHNV, CDR2 YYDKDF (reference sequence). The CDR3 has 16 residues. The V gene lost 5 bases and the J gene lost 4 bases, with 20 bases spanning the gap. As DNA, the CDR3 is TGTGCCACCAGCGGTGGACGGAACCTAGCGGGCACTGAAGCTTTCTTT. This gives the protein CATSGGRNLAGTEAFF.

The V and J genes are TRBV5-1 and TRBJ1-3; D may be TRBD1 (5 bases). This CDR3 comprises 14 residues. V gave up 4 bases and J gave up 0 bases, with 8 bases separating them. From germline, CDR1 is SGHRS and CDR2 YFSETQ. The CDR3 loop reads CASSRGDSGNTIYF. CDR3 nucleotides: TGCGCCAGCAGCCGGGGGGACTCTGGAAACACCATATATTTT. The whole variable domain, filled in from reference TRBV5-1 and TRBJ1-3, reads KAGVTQTPRYLIKTRGQQVTLSCSPISGHRSVSWYQQTPGQGLQFLFEYFSETQRNKGNFPGRFSGRQFSNSRSEMNVSTLELGDSALYLCASSRGDSGNTIYFGEGSWLTVV.